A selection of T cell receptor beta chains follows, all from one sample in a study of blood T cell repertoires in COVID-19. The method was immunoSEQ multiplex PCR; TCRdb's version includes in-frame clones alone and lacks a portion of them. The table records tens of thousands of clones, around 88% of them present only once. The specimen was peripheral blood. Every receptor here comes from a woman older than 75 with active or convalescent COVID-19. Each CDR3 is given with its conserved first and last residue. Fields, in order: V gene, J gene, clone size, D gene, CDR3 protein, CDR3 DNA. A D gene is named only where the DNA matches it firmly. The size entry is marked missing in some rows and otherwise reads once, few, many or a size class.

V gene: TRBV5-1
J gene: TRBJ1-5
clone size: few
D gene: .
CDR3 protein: CASSLSRGDQPQHF
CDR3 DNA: TGCGCCAGCAGCTTGAGCAGGGGTGATCAGCCCCAGCATTTT

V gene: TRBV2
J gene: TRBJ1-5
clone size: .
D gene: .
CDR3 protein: CASTGREDQPQHF
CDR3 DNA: TGTGCCAGCACCGGGAGGGAGGATCAGCCCCAGCATTTT

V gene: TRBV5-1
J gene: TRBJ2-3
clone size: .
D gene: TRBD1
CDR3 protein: CASSSQGAGATDTQYF
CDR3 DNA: TGCGCCAGCAGCTCGCAGGGGGCTGGGGCCACAGATACGCAGTATTTT

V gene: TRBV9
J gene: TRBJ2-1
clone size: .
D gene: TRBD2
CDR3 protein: CASSAPGTSGYNEQFF
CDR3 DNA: TGTGCCAGCAGCGCCCCCGGGACTAGCGGGTACAATGAGCAGTTCTTC

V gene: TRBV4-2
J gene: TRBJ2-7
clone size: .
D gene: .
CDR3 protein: CASSQLALNDYEQYF
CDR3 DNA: TGTGCCAGCAGCCAATTAGCTTTAAACGACTACGAGCAGTACTTC

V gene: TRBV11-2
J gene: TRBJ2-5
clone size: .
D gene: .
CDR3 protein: CASSLVVGGETQYF
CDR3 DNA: TGTGCCAGCAGCTTAGTGGTTGGAGGAGAGACCCAGTACTTC

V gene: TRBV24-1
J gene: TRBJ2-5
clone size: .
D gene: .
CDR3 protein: CATSDPRQGGETQYF
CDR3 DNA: TGTGCCACCAGTGATCCGAGACAGGGAGGAGAGACCCAGTACTTC

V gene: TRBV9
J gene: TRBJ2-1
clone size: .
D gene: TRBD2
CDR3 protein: CASSVAGSGSINEQFF
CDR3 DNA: TGTGCCAGCAGCGTAGCTGGTAGCGGGAGTATAAATGAGCAGTTCTTC

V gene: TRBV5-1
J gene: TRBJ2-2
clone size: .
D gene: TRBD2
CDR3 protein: CASSLDLSGGTGELFF
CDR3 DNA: TGCGCCAGCAGCTTGGATCTTAGCGGGGGCACCGGGGAGCTGTTTTTT

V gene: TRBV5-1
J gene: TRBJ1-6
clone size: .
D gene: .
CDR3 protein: CASSLGGEVNSPLHF
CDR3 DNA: TGCGCCAGCAGCTTGGGGGGGGAGGTAAATTCACCCCTCCACTTT

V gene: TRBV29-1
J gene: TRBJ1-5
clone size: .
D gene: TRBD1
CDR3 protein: CSVVTGAGNQPQHF
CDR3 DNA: TGCAGCGTTGTGACAGGGGCAGGCAATCAGCCCCAGCATTTT

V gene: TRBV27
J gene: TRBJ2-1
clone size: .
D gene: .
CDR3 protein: CASSLSAVPSNEQFF
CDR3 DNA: TGTGCCAGCAGTTTATCGGCGGTCCCTAGCAATGAGCAGTTCTTC

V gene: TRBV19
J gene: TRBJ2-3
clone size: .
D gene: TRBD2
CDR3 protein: CASSIYPRGRVDTQYF
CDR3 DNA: TGTGCCAGTAGTATATACCCCCGCGGGAGGGTCGATACGCAGTATTTT

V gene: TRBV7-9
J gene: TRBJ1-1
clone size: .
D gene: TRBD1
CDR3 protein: CASSTQGALVFF
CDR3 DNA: TGTGCCAGCAGCACACAGGGGGCGCTAGTTTTCTTT

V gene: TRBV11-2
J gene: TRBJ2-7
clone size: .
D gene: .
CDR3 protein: CASSLGQSRSYEQYF
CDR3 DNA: TGTGCCAGCAGCTTAGGGCAATCAAGATCCTACGAGCAGTACTTC

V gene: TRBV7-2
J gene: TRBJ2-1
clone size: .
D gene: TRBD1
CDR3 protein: CASSPKTGSLNEQFF
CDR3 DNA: TGTGCCAGCAGCCCAAAGACAGGGTCTCTCAATGAGCAGTTCTTC

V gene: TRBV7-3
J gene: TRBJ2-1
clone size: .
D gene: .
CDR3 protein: CASSSFGGPLNEQFF
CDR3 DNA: TGTGCCAGCAGCAGCTTCGGGGGGCCCCTCAATGAGCAGTTCTTC

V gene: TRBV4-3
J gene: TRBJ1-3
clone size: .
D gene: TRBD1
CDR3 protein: CASSQQTGGSGNTIYF
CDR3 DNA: TGCGCCAGCAGCCAGCAGACAGGGGGCTCGGGAAACACCATATATTTT

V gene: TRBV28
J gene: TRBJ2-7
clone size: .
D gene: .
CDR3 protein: CASSIRVELAYEQYF
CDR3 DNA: TGTGCCAGCAGCATCCGGGTGGAGTTGGCCTACGAGCAGTACTTC

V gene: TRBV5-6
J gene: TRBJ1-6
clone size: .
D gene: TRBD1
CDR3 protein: CASSHRQGTYNSPLHF
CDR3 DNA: TGTGCCAGCAGCCACCGACAGGGAACCTATAATTCACCCCTCCACTTT

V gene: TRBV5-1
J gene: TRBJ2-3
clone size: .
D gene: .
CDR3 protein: CASSLGRGSQKLSTDTQYF
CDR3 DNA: TGCGCCAGCAGCTTGGGGCGGGGTAGCCAGAAGCTTAGCACAGATACGCAGTATTTT

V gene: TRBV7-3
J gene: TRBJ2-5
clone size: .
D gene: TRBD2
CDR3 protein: CASSSGLARSQETQYF
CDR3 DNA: TGTGCCAGCAGCTCGGGACTAGCTCGGTCCCAAGAGACCCAGTACTTC

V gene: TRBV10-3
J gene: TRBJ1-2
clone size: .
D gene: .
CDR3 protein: CAISRESPYGYTF
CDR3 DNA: TGTGCCATCAGCCGAGAGAGCCCCTATGGCTACACCTTC

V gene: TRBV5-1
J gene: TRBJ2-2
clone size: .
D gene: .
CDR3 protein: CASSADPALQGTGELFF
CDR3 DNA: TGCGCCAGCAGCGCTGACCCAGCCTTACAGGGAACCGGGGAGCTGTTTTTT

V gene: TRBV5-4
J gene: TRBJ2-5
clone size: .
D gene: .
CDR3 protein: CASSRYQETQYF
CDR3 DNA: TGTGCCAGCAGCCGGTACCAAGAGACCCAGTACTTC

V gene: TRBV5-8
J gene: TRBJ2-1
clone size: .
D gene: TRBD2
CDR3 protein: CASGTGVAGVYYNEQFF
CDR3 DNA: TGTGCCAGCGGGACGGGAGTTGCGGGGGTTTACTACAATGAGCAGTTCTTC

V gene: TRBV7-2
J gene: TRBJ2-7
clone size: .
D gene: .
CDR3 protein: CASSPLLVAYEQYF
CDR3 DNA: TGTGCCAGCAGCCCCCTTTTAGTAGCCTACGAGCAGTACTTC

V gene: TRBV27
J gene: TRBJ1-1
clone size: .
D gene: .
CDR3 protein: CAIDGFPEAFF
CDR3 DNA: TGTGCCATCGACGGGTTCCCTGAAGCTTTCTTT

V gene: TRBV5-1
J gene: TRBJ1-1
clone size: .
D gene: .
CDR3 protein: CASSREAGTEAFF
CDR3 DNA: TGCGCCAGCAGCCGTGAAGCCGGCACTGAAGCTTTCTTT

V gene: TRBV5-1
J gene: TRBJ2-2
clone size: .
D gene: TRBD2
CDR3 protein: CASSLLAPTGELFF
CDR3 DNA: TGCGCCAGCAGCTTACTAGCGCCCACCGGGGAGCTGTTTTTT

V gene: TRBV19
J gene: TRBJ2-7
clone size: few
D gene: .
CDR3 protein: CASSRASGYYEQYF
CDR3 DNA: TGTGCCAGTAGCCGGGCCAGCGGGTACTACGAGCAGTACTTC

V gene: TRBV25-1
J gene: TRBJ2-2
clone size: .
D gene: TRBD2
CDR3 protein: CASSDGLAGRRTGELFF
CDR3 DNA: TGTGCCAGCAGTGACGGACTAGCGGGAAGACGCACCGGGGAGCTGTTTTTT